These 18 T cell receptor beta chains were all obtained from the same sample, sequenced in a study of blood T cell repertoires in COVID-19. Method: immunoSEQ multiplex PCR; TCRdb's copy keeps in-frame clones and lacks some. The table has 250,000 to 350,000 clones, 87% seen once. Material: peripheral blood. The receptors come from a man between 18 and 29 years old with active or convalescent COVID-19.

This rearrangement joins TRBV6-5 to TRBJ1-5; D remains unclear. Trimming removed 5 bases from V and 0 bases from J, with 8 bases in between. CDR3 length: 14 amino acids. CDR1 and CDR2 from the germline V gene are MNHEY and SVGAGI. The CDR3: CASSPDFSNQPQHF. In nucleotides, the CDR3 is TGTGCCAGCAGTCCGGACTTTAGCAATCAGCCCCAGCATTTT.

V usage is TRBV4-1 and J usage is TRBJ2-7; the match to TRBD2 covers 8 bases. This CDR3 spans 14 amino acids. J gave up 2 bases and V 2 bases, and 2 bases lay outside the gene matches. Germline V lookup: CDR1 MGHRA, CDR2 YSYEKL. CDR3 residues: CASSQPGLAYEQYF. The CDR3 DNA reads TGCGCCAGCAGCCAACCGGGACTAGCCTACGAGCAGTACTTC.

The V call is TRBV5-1, the J call TRBJ2-2; D is perhaps TRBD2 (6 bases). V was cut by 4 bases and J by 4 bases, with 11 bases left in between. The length of the CDR3 is 14 residues. The V gene's germline CDR1 is SGHRS and CDR2 YFSETQ. The CDR3 loop reads CASSLPGSTGELFF. In nucleotides, the CDR3 is TGCGCCAGCAGCCTACCCGGGAGCACCGGGGAGCTGTTTTTT.

The V call is TRBV5-1, the J call TRBJ1-1; D call uncertain. Trimming took off 0 bases at V and 0 bases at J, with 9 bases between the two ends. This CDR3 comprises 15 residues. Germline V gene sequence: CDR1 SGHRS, CDR2 YFSETQ. The CDR3 DNA reads as TGCGCCAGCAGCTTGGATCCGGGAGTGAACACTGAAGCTTTCTTT. Amino acids: CASSLDPGVNTEAFF.

The chain uses TRBV27 and TRBJ2-6; 15 bases agree with TRBD2. CDR3 length: 22 residues. Germline V gene data show CDR1 as MNHEY and CDR2 as SMNVEV (reference sequence). Losses at the gene ends were 5 bases for V and 0 bases for J; bases not matched to a gene: 14. The CDR3 nucleotides read TGTGCCAGCAGTCCCTACCCAGGACTAGCGGGAGGGCCGACCTCTGGGGCCAACGTCCTGACTTTC. As protein: CASSPYPGLAGGPTSGANVLTF.

This clone was recorded a few times. This chain joins TRBV18 and TRBJ2-7; D remains ambiguous. The germline CDR1 and CDR2 sequences are KGHSH and LQKENI. The CDR3 totals 14 residues. The germline V and J ends were trimmed by 0 bases and 2 bases, with 8 bases remaining between them. CDR3 nucleotides: TGTGCCAGCTCACCACCAGAACTCACCTACGAGCAGTACTTC. Translating gives CASSPPELTYEQYF.

The chain has TRBV5-6 and TRBJ1-2, with TRBD1 identical over 7 bases. The CDR3 loop spans 13 amino acids. J lost 5 bases, V lost 4 bases, and 5 bases had no gene match. CDR1 SGHDT and CDR2 YYEEEE come from the germline V gene. DNA for the CDR3: TGTGCCAGCAGCGCGACAGGGCCGTATGGCTACACCTTC. It is translated as CASSATGPYGYTF.

The V gene is TRBV3-1 (or the pseudogene TRBV3-2), the J gene TRBJ1-4, with 9 nucleotides matching TRBD1. This CDR3 has 15 residues. The trim removed 4 bases at V and 5 bases at J, leaving 5 bases unmatched. Germline values: CDR1 LGHDT, CDR2 YNNKEL (reference sequence). In nucleotides, the CDR3 is TGTGCCAGCAGCCGCGCCGGGACAGGGAATGAAAAACTGTTTTTT. Protein sequence: CASSRAGTGNEKLFF.

The V call is TRBV15, the J call TRBJ1-2; 11 bases fit TRBD1. V shed 0 bases and J 8 bases; nucleotides not matched to a gene: 8. From germline, CDR1 is LNHNV and CDR2 YYDKDF (reference sequence). The CDR3 totals 16 residues. DNA of the CDR3: TGTGCCACCAGCAGAGACAGTGGAAGGGACAGGGGGGGCTACACCTTC. Its translation is CATSRDSGRDRGGYTF.

The genes are TRBV5-4 and TRBJ2-1; 7 nucleotides match TRBD2. This CDR3 region has 12 residues. Per germline, CDR1 SGHNT and CDR2 YYREEE (reference sequence). With 9 bases clipped from V and 9 bases from J, the junction kept 9 bases outside the gene matches. This chain's CDR3 is CATGRELLEQFF. The CDR3 DNA is TGTGCCACGGGGCGGGAGTTGCTTGAGCAGTTCTTC.

This chain joins TRBV28 and TRBJ1-2; 7 bases map to TRBD1. The CDR3 loop spans 16 amino acids. V shed 5 bases and J 4 bases; nucleotides not matched to a gene: 13. In germline, CDR1 is MDHEN, CDR2 SYDVKM. CDR3 in amino acids: CASSPHSTNRGYGYTF. The DNA for the CDR3 is TGTGCCAGCAGTCCCCATTCCACTAACAGGGGCTATGGCTACACCTTC.

This rearrangement joins TRBV15 to TRBJ2-1; 13 positions agree with TRBD2. V shed 0 bases, J shed 9 bases, and the junction held 5 bases outside the gene matches. CDR1 is LNHNV and CDR2 is YYDKDF in the germline V gene (reference sequence). The CDR3 runs 16 residues. The CDR3 sequence: CATSREGLAGRLEQFF. The CDR3 DNA reads TGTGCCACCAGCAGAGAGGGACTAGCGGGACGCCTTGAGCAGTTCTTC.

The chain joins TRBV7-8 to TRBJ2-1; TRBD2 matches 7 bases. The CDR3 length is 16 residues. V gave up 1 base and J gave up 2 bases; unmatched junction bases: 5. CDR1 is SGHVS and CDR2 is FQNEAQ in the germline V gene. In nucleotides, the CDR3 is TGTGCCAGCAGCTTAGAATCTAGCGGTGCCTACAATGAGCAGTTCTTC. Its translation is CASSLESSGAYNEQFF.

The chain combines TRBV6-1 with TRBJ2-5, with D possibly being TRBD1 (6 bases). The CDR3 is 16 residues long. CDR1 MNHNS and CDR2 SASEGT come from the germline V gene. Trimming shortened V by 1 base and J by 4 bases, and 16 bases separated the two germline ends. The CDR3 DNA reads as TGTGCCAGCAGTGAAGAGATAGGCAGGGGACGAGAGACCCAGTACTTC. Its translation is CASSEEIGRGRETQYF.

This chain links TRBV20-1 with TRBJ1-4; D is ambiguous. V shed 3 bases and J shed 8 bases, with 28 bases lying between them. The CDR3 has 18 amino acids. Germline V lookup: CDR1 DFQATT, CDR2 SNEGSKA (reference sequence). The CDR3 loop is CSASKRGRKKPWQEKLFF. The CDR3 coding sequence is TGCAGTGCTAGTAAAAGAGGAAGGAAGAAACCCTGGCAGGAAAAACTGTTTTTT.

This clone occurred many times. The CDR3 bases are TGTGCCAGCAGCGACAGGGGAGCAGAGACCCAGTACTTC. Protein product: CASSDRGAETQYF. This rearrangement joins TRBV27 to TRBJ2-5; 8 bases map to TRBD1. V was clipped by 6 bases and J by 4 bases; unmatched bases: 4. Germline V gene lookup returns CDR1 MNHEY and CDR2 SMNVEV (reference sequence). This CDR3 is 13 amino acids long.

This chain joins TRBV7-9 and TRBJ1-5; the D gene is possibly TRBD1 (5 bases). Trimming removed 1 base at V and 3 bases at J, with 10 bases between. Germline CDR1 and CDR2: SEHNR and FQNEAQ (reference sequence). The CDR3 runs to 15 residues. In nucleotides, the CDR3 is TGTGCCAGCAGCTTAGATGGCAGGGACAATCAGCCCCAGCATTTT. It encodes CASSLDGRDNQPQHF.

The CDR3 DNA is TGTGCCAGCAGCTGGCCGGGACAGGAGCTTTACAATGAGCAGTTCTTC. This encodes CASSWPGQELYNEQFF. The chain employs TRBV7-8 and TRBJ2-1; 8 bases line up with TRBD1. CDR3 length: 16 residues. Trimming cost V 4 bases and J 4 bases; bases outside gene matches: 9. The germline CDR1 and CDR2 sequences are SGHVS and FQNEAQ.